This T cell receptor (beta chain) derives from a study of blood T cell repertoires in COVID-19. At the level of the study: The analysed material was cDNA or gDNA that came from T cells, B-cell-depleted T cells, or PBMCs.

Enrolled through a virtual design, the participants were between 18 and 89 years of age and came from 24 US areas. The authors' processing: How many nucleated cells were present was estimated from reference gene primer amplification. The method was immunoSEQ multiplex PCR; TCRdb's version includes in-frame clones alone and lacks a portion of them. V, J and clone size are those of that table, while D and trimming were read from the DNA. This sample carries 270,000 or so clones, 88% of them seen once, and the ten largest clones take 0.95% to 1.5%. This TCR came from a woman between 35 and 50 years old with acute COVID-19. The material sequenced was PBMCs or T cells enriched from blood (not recorded which).

As DNA, the CDR3 is TGTGCCAGCAGCTTAGAAAGGGGCACATCTGAAGCTTTCTTT. It translates to CASSLERGTSEAFF. The chain recombines TRBV11-3 with TRBJ1-1; tentatively, D is TRBD1 (5 bases). The V gene's germline CDR1 is SGHNT and CDR2 YENEEA. V was trimmed by 0 bases and J by 6 bases, leaving 11 bases between them. The CDR3 consists of 14 residues. The variable domain in full, with the rest retrieved from reference TRBV11-3 and TRBJ1-1, is EAGVVQSPRYKIIEKKQPVAFWCNPISGHNTLYWYLQNLGQGPELLIRYENEEAVDDSQLPKDRFSAERLKGVDSTLKIQPAELGDSAVYLCASSLERGTSEAFFGQGTRLTVV.